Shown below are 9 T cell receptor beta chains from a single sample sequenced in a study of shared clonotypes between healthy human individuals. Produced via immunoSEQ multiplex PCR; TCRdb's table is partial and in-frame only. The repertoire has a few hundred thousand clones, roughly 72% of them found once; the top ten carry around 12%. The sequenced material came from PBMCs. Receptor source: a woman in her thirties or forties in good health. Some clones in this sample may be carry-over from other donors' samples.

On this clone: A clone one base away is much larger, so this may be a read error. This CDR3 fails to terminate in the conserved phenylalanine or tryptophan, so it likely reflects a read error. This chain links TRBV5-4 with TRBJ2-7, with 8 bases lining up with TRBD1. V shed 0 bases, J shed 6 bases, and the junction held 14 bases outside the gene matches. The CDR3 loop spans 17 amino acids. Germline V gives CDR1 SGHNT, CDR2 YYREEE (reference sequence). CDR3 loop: CASSLDPRQGRVGEQYL. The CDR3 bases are TGTGCCAGCAGCTTGGACCCCCGACAGGGGAGAGTGGGCGAGCAGTACCTC.

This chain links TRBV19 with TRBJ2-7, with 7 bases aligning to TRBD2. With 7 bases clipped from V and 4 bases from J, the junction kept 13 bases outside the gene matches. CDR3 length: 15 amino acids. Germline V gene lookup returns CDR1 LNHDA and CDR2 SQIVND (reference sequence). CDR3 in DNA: TGTGCCAGTAACCCGGGCGGGGGTTCCTTATACGAGCAGTACTTC. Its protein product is CASNPGGGSLYEQYF.

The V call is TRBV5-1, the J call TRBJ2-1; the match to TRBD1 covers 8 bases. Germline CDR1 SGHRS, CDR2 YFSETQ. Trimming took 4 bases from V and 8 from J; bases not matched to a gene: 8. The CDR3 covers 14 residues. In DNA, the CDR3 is TGCGCCAGCAGCGTGACAGGGGTGGGGGATGAGCAGTTCTTC. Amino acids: CASSVTGVGDEQFF.

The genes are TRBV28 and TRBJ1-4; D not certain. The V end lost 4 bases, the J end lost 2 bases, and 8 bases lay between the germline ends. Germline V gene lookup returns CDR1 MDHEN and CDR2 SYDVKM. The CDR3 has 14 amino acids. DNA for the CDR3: TGTGCCAGCAGTTCTTCTGGGACTAATGAAAAACTGTTTTTT. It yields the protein CASSSSGTNEKLFF.

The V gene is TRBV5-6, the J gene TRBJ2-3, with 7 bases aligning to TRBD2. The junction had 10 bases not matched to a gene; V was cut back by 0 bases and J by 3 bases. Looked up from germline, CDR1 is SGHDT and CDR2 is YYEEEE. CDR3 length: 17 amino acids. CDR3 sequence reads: CASSLVGGGEGTDTQYF. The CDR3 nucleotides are TGTGCCAGCAGCTTGGTCGGGGGAGGGGAAGGAACAGATACGCAGTATTTT.

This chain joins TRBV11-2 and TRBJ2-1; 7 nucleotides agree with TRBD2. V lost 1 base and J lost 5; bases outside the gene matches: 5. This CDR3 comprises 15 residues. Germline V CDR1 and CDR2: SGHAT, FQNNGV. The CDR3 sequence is CASSLGAGADNEQFF. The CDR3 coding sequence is TGTGCCAGCAGCTTAGGGGCGGGAGCTGACAATGAGCAGTTCTTC.

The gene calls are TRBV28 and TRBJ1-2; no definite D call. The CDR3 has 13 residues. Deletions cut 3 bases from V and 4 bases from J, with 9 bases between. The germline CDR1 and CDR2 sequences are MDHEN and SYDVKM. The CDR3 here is CASSFRQIYGYTF. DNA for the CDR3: TGTGCCAGCAGTTTCCGACAAATCTATGGCTACACCTTC.

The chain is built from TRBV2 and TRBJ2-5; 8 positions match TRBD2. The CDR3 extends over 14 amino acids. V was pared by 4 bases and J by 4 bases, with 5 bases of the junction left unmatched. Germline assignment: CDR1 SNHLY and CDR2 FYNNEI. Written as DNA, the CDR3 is TGTGCCAGCAGTGCAGCGGGAGTAGTAGAGACCCAGTACTTC. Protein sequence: CASSAAGVVETQYF.

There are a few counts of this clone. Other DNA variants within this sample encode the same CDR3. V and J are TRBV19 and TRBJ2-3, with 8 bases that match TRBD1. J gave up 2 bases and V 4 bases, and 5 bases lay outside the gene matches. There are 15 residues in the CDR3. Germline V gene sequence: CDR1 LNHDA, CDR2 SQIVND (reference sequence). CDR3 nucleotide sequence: TGTGCCAGTAGTAGCGGACAGGGAGACACAGATACGCAGTATTTT. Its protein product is CASSSGQGDTDTQYF.